This T cell receptor (beta chain) emerged from a study of post-analysis software for immune sequencing data. Study outcomes and limitations: Controls had lower frequencies than patients of about 5 TRBV segments, which included TRBV5-6, TRBV5-1 and TRBV20-1.

Concerning this clonotype: Antigen unknown.

Prepared libraries of TCR beta cDNA carried unique molecular identifiers. TCRdb passed the PCR reads through MiXCR, listing each CDR3 protein once. The data hold roughly 730,000 distinct CDR3 sequences, with roughly 27% observed a single time. The germline CDR1 and CDR2 sequences are MGHRA and YSYEKL. The CDR3 sequence is 15 residues long. V was shortened by 3 bases and J by 5 bases, with 11 bases between the two germline ends. This receptor was identified in a girl aged 5 to 17 with multiple sclerosis. The sample comprised blood. The chain carries TRBV4-1 and TRBJ1-6; D not resolved. CDR3 nucleotide sequence: TGCGCCAGCAGCCAGATAAAGGAGGATAATTCACCCCTCCACTTT. It yields the protein CASSQIKEDNSPLHF.